A single sample is the source of the 21 T cell receptor beta chains below, sequenced in a study of T-cell reconstitution after alpha-beta-depleted transplantation in children. Preparation of the TCRbeta library was carried out with unique molecular identifiers. MiXCR, applied by TCRdb to the PCR reads, yields one record per CDR3 protein. Counted here are roughly 610,000 distinct CDR3 sequences, about 11% occurring once; the ten biggest clones make up about 4.2%. The sequencing used PBMCs from the stem cell graft donor, collected from the stem cell graft. Source of these receptors: a human donor who donated a stem cell graft to a child with acute myeloid leukemia.

At least ten counts were recorded for this clonotype. The chain couples TRBV10-3 to TRBJ2-7; D uncertain. CDR3 length: 15 amino acids. V gave up 0 bases and J gave up 2 bases, with 11 bases separating them. Germline-derived CDR1 and CDR2 are ENHRY and SYGVKD. CDR3 in amino acids: CAISESRESAYEQYF. CDR3 DNA: TGTGCCATCAGTGAGTCGAGAGAATCGGCCTACGAGCAGTACTTC.

This clonotype was seen a few times. This sequence joins TRBV14 and TRBJ2-6; D unclear. Germline CDR1 reads SGHDN; CDR2 reads FVKESK. V lost 2 bases, J lost 0 bases, and 5 bases lay in between. The CDR3 is 15 residues long. Here the CDR3 reads CASSQMNSGANVLTF. As DNA, the CDR3 is TGTGCCAGCAGCCAAATGAACTCTGGGGCCAACGTCCTGACTTTC.

V and J are TRBV12-3 or TRBV12-4 and TRBJ1-1; a possible D gene is TRBD1 (5 bases). Trimming took off 3 bases at V and 10 bases at J, with 12 bases between the two ends. This CDR3 spans 12 amino acids. The chain's CDR3 is CASSFRDLRAFF. The DNA of the CDR3 is TGTGCCAGCAGTTTCCGGGACCTGAGAGCTTTCTTT.

This clonotype was seen more than once but under ten times. V is TRBV7-9 and J is TRBJ2-1, with TRBD2 as a possible D gene (7 bases). The CDR3 consists of 15 residues. The germline V gene has CDR1 SEHNR and CDR2 FQNEAQ (reference sequence). Trimming removed 2 bases from V and 6 bases from J, with 14 bases in between. The CDR3 DNA follows: TGTGCCAGCAGCTTACGGGGGGCCCGGGGCAATGAGCAGTTCTTC. Translated: CASSLRGARGNEQFF.

The chain couples TRBV12-3 or TRBV12-4 to TRBJ2-3; 11 nucleotides agree with TRBD2. The CDR3 is made up of 16 amino acids. Unmatched junction bases numbered 8, after V lost 6 bases and J lost 3 bases. The CDR3 sequence is CASRVTSSGRTDTQYF. The CDR3 nucleotides read TGTGCCAGCAGGGTTACTTCTAGCGGGAGGACAGATACGCAGTATTTT.

On this clonotype: Just one base apart from a much larger clone, this may be a read error. The gene calls are TRBV5-1 and TRBJ1-1, with D maybe TRBD1 (5 bases). The germline gives CDR1 SGHRS, CDR2 YFSETQ. The CDR3 extends over 14 amino acids. The CDR3 is CASILTGWGTEAFF. CDR3 DNA: TGCGCCAGCATCTTGACGGGATGGGGGACTGAAGCTTTCTTT.

This clonotype showed up just a few times. The chain combines TRBV9 with TRBJ2-1; 8 nucleotides align to TRBD1. Germline CDR1 is SGDLS and CDR2 is YYNGEE. The CDR3 loop spans 16 amino acids. The ends lost 4 bases at V and 4 bases at J; junction bases unmatched: 10. This chain's CDR3 is CASSPREGQGYNEQFF. The CDR3 bases are TGTGCCAGCAGCCCGAGGGAAGGACAGGGTTACAATGAGCAGTTCTTC.

This clonotype was counted between two and nine times. This sequence joins TRBV29-1 and TRBJ2-5, with no clear D. V dropped 0 bases and J dropped 3 bases, with 11 bases sitting between them. The germline V gene has CDR1 SQVTM and CDR2 ANQGSEA. The CDR3 runs 14 residues. CDR3 protein: CSVEDLAGEETQYF. CDR3 nucleotide sequence: TGCAGCGTTGAAGATCTGGCAGGAGAAGAGACCCAGTACTTC.

This clonotype was picked up many times. The rearrangement joins TRBV4-2 to TRBJ2-1; perhaps TRBD2 as D (5 bases). The V end lost 0 bases, the J end lost 9 bases, and 12 bases lay between the germline ends. Germline CDR1 is LGHNA and CDR2 is YNFKEQ. The CDR3 is 14 amino acids. The CDR3 region is CASSQELVISEQFF. CDR3 nucleotide sequence: TGTGCCAGCAGCCAAGAACTAGTAATCAGTGAGCAGTTCTTC.

This clonotype has ten or more counts. The chain combines TRBV29-1 with TRBJ2-1; 7 positions agree with TRBD1. This CDR3 comprises 12 residues. The germline V gene encodes CDR1 SQVTM and CDR2 ANQGSEA. V shed 4 bases and J 4 bases; nucleotides not matched to a gene: 1. CDR3 in amino acids: CSVGDRYNEQFF. The DNA of the CDR3 is TGCAGCGTTGGGGACAGATACAATGAGCAGTTCTTC.

This clonotype was counted ten times or more. V is TRBV12-3 or TRBV12-4 and J is TRBJ2-7; D is unresolved. The CDR3 runs 11 residues. Between the trimmed V and J ends, which lost 1 base and 6 bases, there was a span of 4 bases. The CDR3 loop is CASSLGFEQYF. The CDR3 coding sequence is TGTGCCAGCAGTTTAGGGTTCGAGCAGTACTTC.

About this clonotype itself: A junction boundary mismatches the germline segment, possibly from a read error. The V call is TRBV4-3, the J call TRBJ1-2; D is uncertain. Germline V lookup: CDR1 LGHNA, CDR2 YSLEER. CDR3 length equals 16 residues. CDR3 DNA sequence: TGCGCCAGCAGACAAGACGCCGGCGGGATCCTCTATGGCTACACCTTC. Amino acid sequence: CASRQDAGGILYGYTF.

In its sample, this clonotype was seen many times. CDR3 loop: CSARQGWEQFF. The CDR3 DNA follows: TGCAGTGCGAGACAGGGCTGGGAGCAGTTCTTC. The V gene is TRBV20-1, the J gene TRBJ2-1; TRBD1 matches 7 bases. With V trimmed by 6 bases and J by 10 bases, 6 bases remained unmatched. Germline V gene lookup returns CDR1 DFQATT and CDR2 SNEGSKA (reference sequence). There are 11 residues in the CDR3.

The V gene is TRBV14, the J gene TRBJ2-1, with 9 bases fitting TRBD1. Germline V gene data show CDR1 as SGHDN and CDR2 as FVKESK. The CDR3 has 21 residues. V shed 1 base, J shed 4 bases, and the junction held 20 bases outside the gene matches. The CDR3 sequence: CASSQGGQGLRTPGIYNEQFF. CDR3 nucleotide sequence: TGTGCCAGCAGCCAAGGTGGACAGGGGTTAAGGACCCCCGGAATATACAATGAGCAGTTCTTC.

This clonotype was seen at least ten times. V usage is TRBV20-1 and J usage is TRBJ2-1; D may be TRBD2 (5 bases). V shed 8 bases and J shed 5 bases, with 19 bases lying between them. Germline V CDR1 and CDR2: DFQATT, SNEGSKA (reference sequence). The CDR3 totals 14 residues. The CDR3 spells CSPSPSGTNNEQFF. As DNA, the CDR3 is TGCAGTCCCTCCCCCAGCGGTACTAACAATGAGCAGTTCTTC.

V gene TRBV4-3 combines with J gene TRBJ2-7; TRBD1 might be the D (5 bases). CDR3 length equals 15 residues. Germline V gene lookup returns CDR1 LGHNA and CDR2 YSLEER. The V and J ends lost 1 base and 2 bases respectively, with 12 bases between them. CDR3 nucleotide sequence: TGCGCCAGCAGCCAAGCCCAGGGTACGACCTACGAGCAGTACTTC. Translation gives CASSQAQGTTYEQYF.

The chain has TRBV7-9 and TRBJ1-6, with TRBD1 identical over 9 bases. This CDR3 spans 15 amino acids. The trim removed 5 bases at V and 9 bases at J, leaving 8 bases unmatched. Germline V gene data show CDR1 as SEHNR and CDR2 as FQNEAQ (reference sequence). The CDR3 loop reads CASSTGTGIGSPLHF. CDR3 coding DNA: TGTGCCAGCAGCACCGGGACAGGGATAGGTTCACCCCTCCACTTT.

This clonotype was observed at least ten times. The gene calls are TRBV24-1 and TRBJ2-2; D possibly uses TRBD1 or TRBD2 (5 bases each). Germline values: CDR1 KGHDR, CDR2 SFDVKD. The V and J ends lost 3 bases and 1 base respectively, with 8 bases between them. The CDR3 extends over 15 amino acids. This CDR3 is CATSDPGRNTGELFF. In DNA form, the CDR3 reads TGTGCCACCAGTGATCCGGGACGGAACACCGGGGAGCTGTTTTTT.

This clonotype was recorded at least ten times. The CDR3: CSAAGRSNTGELFF. In nucleotides, the CDR3 is TGCAGCGCCGCGGGGCGGTCGAACACCGGGGAGCTGTTTTTT. The genes are TRBV29-1 and TRBJ2-2, with a tentative D call TRBD2 (6 bases). Germline values: CDR1 SQVTM, CDR2 ANQGSEA. V lost 7 bases and J 0 bases, leaving 12 bases between the germline ends. The CDR3 covers 14 residues.

This clonotype was recorded a few times. The chain has TRBV28 and TRBJ2-1; possibly TRBD1 for D (6 bases). Germline values: CDR1 MDHEN, CDR2 SYDVKM. The V and J ends lost 7 bases and 9 bases respectively, with 16 bases between them. The CDR3 consists of 13 residues. The CDR3: CASTIQGVGEQFF. The CDR3 DNA reads TGTGCCAGCACTATACAGGGAGTCGGTGAGCAGTTCTTC.

The rearrangement links TRBV20-1 to TRBJ2-1; D is unresolved. The CDR3 is made up of 15 amino acids. Per the germline V gene, CDR1 is DFQATT and CDR2 is SNEGSKA (reference sequence). V was trimmed by 0 bases and J by 2 bases, leaving 11 bases between them. The chain's CDR3 is CSARDGLRPYNEQFF. The CDR3, as DNA: TGCAGTGCTAGAGACGGTCTCAGGCCCTACAATGAGCAGTTCTTC.